This T cell receptor beta chain emerged from a study of identical twins (dated by TCRdb to the mid-2010s). Broadly, across the study: To test whether fetal clonotypes persist, this study deep-sequenced TCR alpha and beta repertoires from monozygotic twins, from unrelated adults of various ages, and from cord blood. Replicate twin experiments were performed at different times using different library preparation protocols to rule out contamination.

Every donor was a healthy Caucasian. The twin cohort consisted of three pairs of female monozygotic twins, all aged roughly 18 to 30 years. RNA for TCR libraries was isolated from peripheral blood mononuclear cells. Overall results and qualifications from the work: Fewer insertions were carried by abundant cord blood beta clonotypes; a weaker similar trend was observed in young adult naive repertoires, while no such trend was observed in memory repertoires. Out-of-frame TCR alpha sequences shared between twins showed an excess of low generation-probability sequences compared with coincidental sharing between unrelated individuals. Out-of-frame TCR alpha sharing in monozygotic twins was systematically underestimated by recombination models, whereas sharing between unrelated individuals was in agreement with the recombination models. Conclusions relied on cross-sectional statistical analysis, since the same donors could not be followed over many years. In beta out-of-frame sequences, excess twin sharing was weaker, because having fewer shared sequences lowered the signal-to-noise ratio. Invariant T cells such as MAIT and iNKT could partly confound zero-insertion analyses, although diverse VJ usage argued against such confounding for most clonotypes.

The library was obtained by 5' RACE. For sequencing, an Illumina HiSeq 2000 was employed. Template switching added a universal primer binding site, and the final cDNA carried a unique molecular identifier that allowed TCR cDNA molecules to be counted accurately. Specific primers in the conserved constant-segment region were used to synthesize first-strand cDNA for TCR alpha and beta chains. To control for contamination, each cDNA library was double barcoded with a SMART-Mk sample barcode plus Illumina barcodes. Two successive PCR steps introduced TruSeq adapter sequences along with Illumina sample barcodes. The TCR alpha and beta cDNA libraries were sequenced on the Illumina HiSeq platform using custom primers. In the paper's pipeline: MiGEC processed the raw reads to extract unique molecular identifiers, while MiXCR was used to determine the CDR3 positions. Recombination models were inferred per individual with the repgenHMM and IGoR tools using an EM algorithm. Shared clonotypes were analyzed with the tcR package in R, and sharing was normalized by the product of cloneset sizes. To study raw recombination without the effects of thymic and clonal selection, out-of-frame nonproductive sequences were analyzed. TCRdb reprocessed the public reads (quality trimming at Q25 with fastp, clone calling with MiXCR) and kept in-frame beta chains. For every CDR3 protein sequence, its rows merge into one entry that carries the most common genes and DNA. What appears here as the V and J calls and clone size reflects TCRdb's work, not the paper's. For this sample there are over 550,000 distinct CDR3 sequences; 7% to 7.5% appear just once. The leading ten clones occupy approximately 1.5% of the sample.

The table lists this clonotype with many counts. Its antigen target is currently unknown. No base-level quality is on record; no much larger clone is a single base apart. CDR1 is given as ENHRY and CDR2 as SYGVKD, both from the germline V gene. Here V drops 3 bases and J drops 9 bases, and the junction holds 19 bases not matched to any gene. The CDR3, from cysteine to phenylalanine, totals 18 residues. Of all the DNA, just the CDR3 is kept, 54 bases in frame from base 1. These data also featured in a second study, about yellow fever vaccine responses in identical twins. The second study, in turn, reports: The authors reported that the T cell response to vaccination in identical twins appeared partly convergent and partly personalized. In identical twins, the study followed T cell clones that responded to the vaccine with precision.

What was sequenced was PBMCs. The TCR comes from a woman between 18 and 30 years old in good health. The sequence is built from TRBV10-3 and TRBJ2-1, with TRBD2 identical over 8 junction bases. The CDR3 is CAISDKGSSGTTKVEQFF. The DNA is as follows: TGTGCCATCAGTGACAAAGGGAGTAGCGGGACCACTAAGGTTGAGCAGTTCTTC.